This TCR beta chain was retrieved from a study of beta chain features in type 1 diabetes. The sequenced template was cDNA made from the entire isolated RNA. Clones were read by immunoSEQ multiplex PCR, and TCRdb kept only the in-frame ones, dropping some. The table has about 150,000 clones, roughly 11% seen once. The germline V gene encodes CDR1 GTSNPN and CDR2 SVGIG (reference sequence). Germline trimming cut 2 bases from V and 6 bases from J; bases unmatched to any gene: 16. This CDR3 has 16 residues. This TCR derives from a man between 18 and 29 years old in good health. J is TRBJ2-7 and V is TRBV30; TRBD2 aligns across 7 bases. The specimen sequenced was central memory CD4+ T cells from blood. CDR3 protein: CAWSRFLGRRIFEQYF. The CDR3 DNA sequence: TGTGCCTGGAGTCGTTTCCTCGGGAGGAGGATTTTCGAGCAGTACTTC.